This is a list of T cell receptor beta chains from one sample in a study of blood T cell repertoires in COVID-19. Some clones are missing from TCRdb's copy, which holds only in-frame ones; the method was immunoSEQ multiplex PCR. The table has under 25,000 clones, nearly 90% seen once. The sample comprised peripheral blood. The receptors stem from a human donor with active COVID-19. The donor label of this sample is uncertain. The CDR3 runs from the conserved cysteine through the conserved F or W. A D gene is named only where the DNA matches it firmly. Clone size, where shown, is once, few, many, or a class for clones that have expanded.

>TRBJ2-2|-|-|TRBV11-3
CASSLGRDTGELFF
>TRBJ2-1|few|-|TRBV24-1
CATSDRKGECEQFF
>TRBJ2-3|-|TRBD1|TRBV5-8
CASIGVGQGAGDTQYF
>TRBJ2-7|-|TRBD2|TRBV29-1
CSVEDPSGKGSYEQYF
>TRBJ1-1|-|-|TRBV6-5
CASSPTSAREAFF
>TRBJ2-1|-|-|TRBV5-4
CASSLNGRGINEQFF
>TRBJ1-6|-|TRBD1|TRBV6-5
CASSPDRREPHF
>TRBJ2-7|-|-|TRBV5-1
CASSLDGTSSYEQYF
>TRBJ2-2|-|-|TRBV6-6
CASSPRSGELFF
>TRBJ1-1|-|-|TRBV28
CASSFKVGEHMNTEAFF
>TRBJ1-5|-|TRBD1|TRBV19
CASTDRGGQPQHF
>TRBJ2-3|once|TRBD2|TRBV6-5
CASSYRGSYTDTQYF
>TRBJ2-7|-|-|TRBV7-2
CASSLGQLTYEQYF
>TRBJ2-7|-|TRBD2|TRBV20-1
CSATRGGRVHF
>TRBJ2-3|-|TRBD2|TRBV6-1
CASSEGTSGRTDTQYF
>TRBJ2-7|-|TRBD2|TRBV19
CASSNILAASSYEQYF
>TRBJ2-1|-|-|TRBV5-1
CASSSVGGYYNEQFF